This is a list of T cell receptor beta chains from one sample in a study of shared clonotypes between healthy human individuals. Profiled with immunoSEQ multiplex PCR; TCRdb holds only in-frame clones, not every one. This sample yields more than 2 million clones, of which just under 95% are seen a single time; about 1.1% belongs to the top ten. Material for sequencing was naive CD8+ T cells sorted from blood. The receptors stem from a man aged 18 to 30 in good health. Both conserved end residues are part of each CDR3.

j_gene: TRBJ1-2
v_gene: TRBV25-1
CDR3aa: CASSGQGVANYGYTF

j_gene: TRBJ2-7
v_gene: TRBV9
CDR3aa: CASSVGTSAISYEQYF

j_gene: TRBJ2-7
v_gene: TRBV11-2
CDR3aa: CASNSRGLGFAYEQYF

j_gene: TRBJ2-7
v_gene: TRBV29-1
CDR3aa: CSVEDWRGDSYEQYF

j_gene: TRBJ2-2
v_gene: TRBV28
CDR3aa: CASRTGTTLPGELFF

j_gene: TRBJ1-4
v_gene: TRBV4-3
CDR3aa: CASSPVPGATNEKLFF

j_gene: TRBJ1-6
v_gene: TRBV30
CDR3aa: CAWTLGQDDSPLHF

j_gene: TRBJ2-7
v_gene: TRBV4-1
CDR3aa: CASSPAPSGDTYEQYF

j_gene: TRBJ1-5
v_gene: TRBV28
CDR3aa: CASFHGDRVNQPQHF

j_gene: TRBJ1-2
v_gene: TRBV5-1
CDR3aa: CASSLAPGTGYGYTF

j_gene: TRBJ1-4
v_gene: TRBV6-6
CDR3aa: CASSQGTALNEKLFF

j_gene: TRBJ2-1
v_gene: TRBV11-3
CDR3aa: CASSDLNRGYNEQFF

j_gene: TRBJ1-5
v_gene: TRBV27
CDR3aa: CASNPGRGSFQPQHF

j_gene: TRBJ2-1
v_gene: TRBV27
CDR3aa: CASSLSGTSSYNEQFF

j_gene: TRBJ2-1
v_gene: TRBV11-3
CDR3aa: CASSTRLEVYNEQFF

j_gene: TRBJ1-5
v_gene: TRBV7-8
CDR3aa: CASSLGAGLEPQHF

j_gene: TRBJ1-1
v_gene: TRBV27
CDR3aa: CASSFLQTNTEAFF

j_gene: TRBJ1-1
v_gene: TRBV15
CDR3aa: CATSWTGNTEAFF

j_gene: TRBJ1-1
v_gene: TRBV6-6
CDR3aa: CASSPLGGRLNTEAFF

j_gene: TRBJ2-1
v_gene: TRBV30
CDR3aa: CAWSVGAGHRYNEQFF

j_gene: TRBJ2-1
v_gene: TRBV29-1
CDR3aa: CSVKGLTYNEQFF

j_gene: TRBJ1-2
v_gene: TRBV2
CDR3aa: CASKTGNGYTF

j_gene: TRBJ1-4
v_gene: TRBV19
CDR3aa: CASSPILAWGNEKLFF

j_gene: TRBJ2-7
v_gene: TRBV10-2
CDR3aa: CASSASYEQYF

j_gene: TRBJ2-7
v_gene: TRBV28
CDR3aa: CASRPGGSYEQYF

j_gene: TRBJ2-3
v_gene: TRBV10-3
CDR3aa: CAISAGPLTDTQYF

j_gene: TRBJ2-7
v_gene: TRBV5-8
CDR3aa: CASSLARQVGYEQYF

j_gene: TRBJ1-2
v_gene: TRBV19
CDR3aa: CASSIRAGANYGYTF

j_gene: TRBJ2-7
v_gene: TRBV7-9
CDR3aa: CASSFNTGTGAAYEQYF

j_gene: TRBJ2-7
v_gene: TRBV2
CDR3aa: CASSEPNSYEQYF

j_gene: TRBJ2-3
v_gene: TRBV19
CDR3aa: CASSIGAGGPSDTQYF

j_gene: TRBJ1-5
v_gene: TRBV28
CDR3aa: CASSFSGGSNQPQHF

j_gene: TRBJ2-5
v_gene: TRBV2
CDR3aa: CASSRSGGVKYQETQYF

j_gene: TRBJ2-3
v_gene: TRBV5-6
CDR3aa: CASSLAVTDTQYF

j_gene: TRBJ2-7
v_gene: TRBV28
CDR3aa: CASSLGGTATYYEQYF

j_gene: TRBJ2-1
v_gene: TRBV11-2
CDR3aa: CASSPPREQFF

j_gene: TRBJ2-1
v_gene: TRBV27
CDR3aa: CASSFERRYNEQFF

j_gene: TRBJ1-4
v_gene: TRBV28
CDR3aa: CASSFPGGGFVANEKLFF

j_gene: TRBJ1-1
v_gene: TRBV7-6
CDR3aa: CASSLAEGNTEAFF